The source of this T cell receptor (beta chain) is a study of control samples from healthy donors and cancer patients. TCRdb's table, derived via immunoSEQ multiplex PCR, lists solely in-frame clones and lacks some. The table lists over 100,000 clones, about 91% of them singletons. The origin of this receptor is a middle-aged man in good health. Source material: blood.

The DNA for the CDR3 is TGTGCCAGCTCCCTTAGCGGGGGGGCTTGGGAGCAGTACTTC. It codes for CASSLSGGAWEQYF. V is TRBV18 and J is TRBJ2-7; 11 nucleotides agree with TRBD2. The V and J ends lost 6 bases and 7 bases, in that order; junction bases with no gene match: 8. This CDR3 spans 14 amino acids. CDR1 KGHSH and CDR2 LQKENI come from the germline V gene.